Shown below are 15 T cell receptor beta chains from a single sample sequenced in a study of blood T cell repertoires in COVID-19. Produced via immunoSEQ multiplex PCR; TCRdb's table is partial and in-frame only. Of about 77,000 clones listed, approximately 80% are singletons. Sequencing was carried out using peripheral blood. The receptors come from a woman aged 70 to 79 with acute or convalescent COVID-19.

This clone was picked up a small number of times. The chain carries TRBV9 and TRBJ2-5; D is possibly TRBD2 (5 bases). The CDR3 sequence is 14 residues long. Trimming stripped 1 base from V and 2 bases from J, with 9 bases between. Germline CDR1 and CDR2: SGDLS and YYNGEE. The CDR3 spells CASSVSWTQETQYF. Here the CDR3 DNA reads TGTGCCAGCAGCGTAAGCTGGACTCAAGAGACCCAGTACTTC.

The J gene is TRBJ2-7, the V gene TRBV5-6, with D hard to call. V was clipped by 2 bases and J by 3 bases, with 15 bases between them. The CDR3 has 15 residues. The germline V gene has CDR1 SGHDT and CDR2 YYEEEE. The CDR3 region has the DNA TGTGCCAGCAGCTTTGATGCCCGGGTAATCTACGAGCAGTACTTC. It is translated as CASSFDARVIYEQYF.

This clone was detected only a few times. DNA of the CDR3: TGTGCCAGCAGCTTAGAGGCGGGGGGGCTCGATGAGCAGTTCTTC. Translated, it gives CASSLEAGGLDEQFF. The chain joins TRBV11-2 to TRBJ2-1, with TRBD2 identical over 9 bases. V dropped 0 bases and J dropped 8; count of bases not matched to a gene: 5. CDR1 and CDR2 (germline): SGHAT, FQNNGV. The CDR3 is made up of 15 amino acids.

The chain employs TRBV7-9 and TRBJ2-7; D remains ambiguous. With 0 bases removed from V and 5 bases from J, the gap between germline ends came to 11 bases. The CDR3 consists of 14 residues. Germline V gene sequence: CDR1 SEHNR, CDR2 FQNEAQ (reference sequence). The CDR3 spells CASSLAAAADEQYF. Here the CDR3 DNA reads TGTGCCAGCAGCTTAGCCGCGGCGGCGGACGAGCAGTACTTC.

The chain is built from TRBV19 and TRBJ1-2; D remains ambiguous. Trimming cost V 4 bases and J 6 bases, with 15 bases left between them. This CDR3 contains 14 residues. Germline loops: CDR1 LNHDA, CDR2 SQIVND (reference sequence). The CDR3: CASSTWAGYDGYTF. The DNA for the CDR3 is TGTGCCAGTAGTACATGGGCCGGCTACGATGGCTACACCTTC.

The chain is built from TRBV10-1 and TRBJ1-1, with D uncertain. Per germline, CDR1 WNHNN and CDR2 SYGVQD (reference sequence). The CDR3 length is 15 residues. Trimming left V 0 bases short and J 1 base short, with 9 bases between. The CDR3 sequence is CASSESPGRNTEAFF. Here the CDR3 DNA reads TGCGCCAGCAGTGAGTCGCCAGGAAGGAACACTGAAGCTTTCTTT.

V and J are TRBV2 and TRBJ2-3; TRBD2 agrees at 11 bases. Germline lookup yields CDR1 SNHLY and CDR2 FYNNEI. J gave up 3 bases and V 6 bases, and 11 bases lay outside the gene matches. This CDR3 has 17 amino acids. CDR3 nucleotides: TGTGCCAGCAGCCCTTGGGCTAGCGGGGGGCAAACAGATACGCAGTATTTT. Its protein product is CASSPWASGGQTDTQYF.

This chain links TRBV6-1 with TRBJ2-7; D unclear. CDR1 and CDR2 (germline): MNHNS, SASEGT. The CDR3 loop spans 14 amino acids. Trimming pared 3 bases from V and 7 bases from J, leaving 16 bases between. The DNA of the CDR3 is TGTGCCAGCAGTGAGACGCGCCCCCTAGAAGAGCAGTACTTC. This translates into CASSETRPLEEQYF.

This chain links TRBV19 with TRBJ1-6; D call uncertain. The CDR3 totals 14 residues. Germline loops: CDR1 LNHDA, CDR2 SQIVND (reference sequence). Trimming shortened V by 4 bases and J by 15 bases, and 19 bases separated the two germline ends. In nucleotides, the CDR3 is TGTGCCAGTAGTACTGAGTCATTCCGTCTTATCCTCCACTTT. Protein product: CASSTESFRLILHF. The complete variable domain, with remaining parts taken from reference TRBV19 and TRBJ1-6, reads DGGITQSPKYLFRKEGQNVTLSCEQNLNHDAMYWYRQDPGQGLRLIYYSQIVNDFQKGDIAEGYSVSREKKESFPLTVTSAQKNPTAFYLCASSTESFRLILHFGNGTRLTVT.

This rearrangement joins TRBV7-9 to TRBJ1-1, with D unclear. The V gene's germline CDR1 is SEHNR and CDR2 FQNEAQ (reference sequence). This CDR3 comprises 13 residues. V was trimmed by 6 bases and J by 1 base, leaving 9 bases between them. Written as DNA, the CDR3 is TGTGCCAGCAGTCCCGGTAGGAACACTGAAGCTTTCTTT. Its translation is CASSPGRNTEAFF.

This rearrangement joins TRBV19 to TRBJ2-3, with 10 bases aligning to TRBD2. The V gene end was trimmed by 4 bases and the J gene end by 2 bases; junction bases not matched to a gene: 6. This CDR3 region has 16 residues. The germline gives CDR1 LNHDA, CDR2 SQIVND (reference sequence). CDR3 in DNA: TGTGCCAGTAGTACGGGACTAGCGATAGACACAGATACGCAGTATTTT. Translation: CASSTGLAIDTDTQYF.

This clone was seen only a few times. The gene calls are TRBV5-6 and TRBJ1-2, with D uncertain. V lost 7 bases, J lost 5 bases, and 15 bases lay in between. Germline loops: CDR1 SGHDT, CDR2 YYEEEE. The CDR3 sequence is 13 residues long. CDR3 nucleotides: TGTGCCAGCGAAGCCCGAACCAATTATGGCTACACCTTC. As protein: CASEARTNYGYTF.

The chain links TRBV11-2 to TRBJ1-2, with 10 bases matching TRBD1. Germline V lookup: CDR1 SGHAT, CDR2 FQNNGV. V gave up 5 bases and J gave up 7 bases; unmatched junction bases: 7. The CDR3 sequence is 14 residues long. CDR3 nucleotides: TGTGCCAGCAGCGGGGGGACAGGGGAAACTGGCTACACCTTC. Translation gives CASSGGTGETGYTF.

The genes are TRBV9 and TRBJ2-7; 8 nucleotides match TRBD1. The CDR3 contains 14 residues. V trimming: 0 bases; J trimming: 4 bases; junction bases outside the gene matches: 3. Germline loops: CDR1 SGDLS, CDR2 YYNGEE. Here the CDR3 DNA reads TGTGCCAGCAGCGTAGAGGGACAGGCGTACGAGCAGTACTTC. This encodes CASSVEGQAYEQYF.

This clone showed up just once. The CDR3 loop is CEEGDGYTF. CDR3 nucleotide sequence: TGCGAAGAGGGGGATGGCTACACCTTC. The chain links TRBV20-1 to TRBJ1-2, with TRBD1 as a possible D gene (6 bases). The CDR3 is 9 residues long. The germline gives CDR1 DFQATT, CDR2 SNEGSKA (reference sequence).